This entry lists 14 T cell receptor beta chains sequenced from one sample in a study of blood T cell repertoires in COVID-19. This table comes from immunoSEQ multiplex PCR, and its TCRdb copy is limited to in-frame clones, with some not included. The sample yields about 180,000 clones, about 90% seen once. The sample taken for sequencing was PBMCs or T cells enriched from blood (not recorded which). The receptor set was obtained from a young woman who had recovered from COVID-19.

Here the CDR3 reads CASTRSGGANEQFF. DNA for the CDR3: TGTGCCAGCACCCGTAGCGGGGGGGCGAATGAGCAGTTCTTC. The V call is TRBV5-4, the J call TRBJ2-1; 11 bases map to TRBD2. CDR1 SGHNT and CDR2 YYREEE come from the germline V gene (reference sequence). The length of the CDR3 is 14 residues. V shed 6 bases, J shed 7 bases, and the junction held 6 bases outside the gene matches.

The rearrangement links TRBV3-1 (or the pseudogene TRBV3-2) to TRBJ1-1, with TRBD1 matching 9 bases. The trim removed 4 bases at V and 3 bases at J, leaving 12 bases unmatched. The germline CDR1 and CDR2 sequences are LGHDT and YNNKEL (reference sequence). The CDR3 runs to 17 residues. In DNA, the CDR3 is TGTGCCAGCAGCCCTGTCCCGGGACAGGGCTGGGACACTGAAGCTTTCTTT. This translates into CASSPVPGQGWDTEAFF.

DNA for the CDR3: TGTGCCAGCAGTGAAAGTTTCGGGGGACTAGCATCATTCAATGAGCAGTTCTTC. Translated, it gives CASSESFGGLASFNEQFF. The chain carries TRBV6-1 and TRBJ2-1, with 9 bases identical to TRBD2. This CDR3 has 18 residues. Trimming took 2 bases from V and 6 from J; bases not matched to a gene: 14. CDR1 is MNHNS, CDR2 SASEGT, per germline.

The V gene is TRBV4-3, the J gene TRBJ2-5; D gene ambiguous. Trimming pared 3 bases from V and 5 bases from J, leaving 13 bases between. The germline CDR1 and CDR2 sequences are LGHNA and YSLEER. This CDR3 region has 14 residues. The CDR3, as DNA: TGCGCCAGCAGCCAGAGGAGAAGTGTTGAGACCCAGTACTTC. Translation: CASSQRRSVETQYF.

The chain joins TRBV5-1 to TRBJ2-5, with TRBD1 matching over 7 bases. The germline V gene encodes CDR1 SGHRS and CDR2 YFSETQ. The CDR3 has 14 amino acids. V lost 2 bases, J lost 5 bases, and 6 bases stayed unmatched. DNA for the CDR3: TGCGCCAGCAGCTTCCGGGACAGTCATGAGACCCAGTACTTC. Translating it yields CASSFRDSHETQYF.

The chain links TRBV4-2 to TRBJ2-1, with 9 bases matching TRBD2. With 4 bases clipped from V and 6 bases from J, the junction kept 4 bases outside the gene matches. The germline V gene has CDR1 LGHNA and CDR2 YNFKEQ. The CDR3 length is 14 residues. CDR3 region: CASSPSGEFNEQFF. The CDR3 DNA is TGTGCCAGCAGCCCTAGCGGGGAGTTCAATGAGCAGTTCTTC.

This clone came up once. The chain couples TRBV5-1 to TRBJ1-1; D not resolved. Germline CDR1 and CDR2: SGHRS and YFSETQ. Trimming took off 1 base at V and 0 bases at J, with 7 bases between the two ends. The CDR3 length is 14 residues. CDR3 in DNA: TGCGCCAGCAGCTTGCACGAGCTGAACACTGAAGCTTTCTTT. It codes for CASSLHELNTEAFF.

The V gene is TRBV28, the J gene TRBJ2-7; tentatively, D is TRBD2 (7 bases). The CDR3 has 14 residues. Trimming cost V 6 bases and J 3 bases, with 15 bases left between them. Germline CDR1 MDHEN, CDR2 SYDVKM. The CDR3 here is CASRGGRTSYEQYF. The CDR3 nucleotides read TGTGCCAGCAGGGGGGGGCGTACAAGCTACGAGCAGTACTTC.

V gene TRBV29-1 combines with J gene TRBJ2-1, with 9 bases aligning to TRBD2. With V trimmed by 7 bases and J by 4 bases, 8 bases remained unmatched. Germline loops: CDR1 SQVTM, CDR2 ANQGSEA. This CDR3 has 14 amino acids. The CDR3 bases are TGCAGCGGAGAGACTAGCGGTACTTACAATGAGCAGTTCTTC. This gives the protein CSGETSGTYNEQFF.

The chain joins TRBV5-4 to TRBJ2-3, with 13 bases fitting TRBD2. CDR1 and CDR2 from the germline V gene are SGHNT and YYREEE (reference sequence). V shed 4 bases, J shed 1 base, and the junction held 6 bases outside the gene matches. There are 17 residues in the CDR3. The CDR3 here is CASSPIGLAGGTDTQYF. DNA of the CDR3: TGTGCCAGCAGCCCTATTGGACTAGCGGGGGGCACAGATACGCAGTATTTT.

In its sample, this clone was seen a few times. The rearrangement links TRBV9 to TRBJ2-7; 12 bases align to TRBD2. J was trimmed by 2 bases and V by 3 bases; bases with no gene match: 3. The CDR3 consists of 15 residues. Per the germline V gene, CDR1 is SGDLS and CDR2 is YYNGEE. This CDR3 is CASSDRTSGAYEQYF. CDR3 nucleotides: TGTGCCAGCAGCGACCGGACTAGCGGGGCCTACGAGCAGTACTTC.

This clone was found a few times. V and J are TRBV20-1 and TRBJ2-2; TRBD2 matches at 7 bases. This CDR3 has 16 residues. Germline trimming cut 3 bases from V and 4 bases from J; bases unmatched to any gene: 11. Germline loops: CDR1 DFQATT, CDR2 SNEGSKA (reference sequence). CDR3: CSASSGRGSSTGELFF. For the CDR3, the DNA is TGCAGTGCTAGTTCTGGGCGGGGGAGTAGCACCGGGGAGCTGTTTTTT.

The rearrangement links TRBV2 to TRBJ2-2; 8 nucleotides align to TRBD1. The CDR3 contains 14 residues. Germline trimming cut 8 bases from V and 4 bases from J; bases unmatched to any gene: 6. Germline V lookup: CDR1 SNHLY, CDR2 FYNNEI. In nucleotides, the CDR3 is TGTGCCAGCCGCTGGACAGGGAGCACCGGGGAGCTGTTTTTT. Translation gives CASRWTGSTGELFF.

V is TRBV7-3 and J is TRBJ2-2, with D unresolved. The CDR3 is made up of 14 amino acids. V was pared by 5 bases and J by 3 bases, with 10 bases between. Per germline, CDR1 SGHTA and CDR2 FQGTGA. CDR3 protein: CASSPLSDTGELFF. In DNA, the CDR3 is TGTGCCAGCAGCCCCCTTTCTGACACCGGGGAGCTGTTTTTT.